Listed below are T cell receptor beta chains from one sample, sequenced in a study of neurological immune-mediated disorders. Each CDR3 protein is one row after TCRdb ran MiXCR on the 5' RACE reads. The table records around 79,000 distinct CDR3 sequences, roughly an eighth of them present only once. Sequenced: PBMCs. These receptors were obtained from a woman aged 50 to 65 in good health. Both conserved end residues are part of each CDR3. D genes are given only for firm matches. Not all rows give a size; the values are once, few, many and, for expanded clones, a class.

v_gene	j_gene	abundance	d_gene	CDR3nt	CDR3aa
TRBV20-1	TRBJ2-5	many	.	TGCAGTGCTAGCCCCTATGCTAGGACTCCAGAGACCCAGTACTTC	CSASPYARTPETQYF
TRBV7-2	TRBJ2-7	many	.	TGTGCCAGCAGCTTAGACAGCCGAAGCTCCTACGAGCAGTACTTC	CASSLDSRSSYEQYF
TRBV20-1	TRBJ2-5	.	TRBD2	TGCAGTGCTAGGGATTTGGGGACTAGGGATGGAACCCAGTACTTC	CSARDLGTRDGTQYF
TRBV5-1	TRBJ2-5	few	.	TGCGCCAGCAGCTTGGGCCTGACCCAAGAGACCCAGTACTTC	CASSLGLTQETQYF
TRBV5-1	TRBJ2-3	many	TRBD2	TGCGCCAGCAGGCTCCTAGCGGGATCGGCAGATACGCAGTATTTT	CASRLLAGSADTQYF
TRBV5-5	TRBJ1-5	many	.	TGTGCCAGCAGCCCAAACTTTGGTCAGCCCCAGCATTTT	CASSPNFGQPQHF
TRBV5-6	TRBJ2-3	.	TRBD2	TGTGCCAGCAGCCCCGGGACTAGCGGGGGGGGTTATACGCAGTATTTT	CASSPGTSGGGYTQYF
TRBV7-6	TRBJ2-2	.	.	TGTGCCAGCAGCTCAGGGGACCCATACACCGGGGAGCTGTTTTTT	CASSSGDPYTGELFF
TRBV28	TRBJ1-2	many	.	TGTGCGATTGGAGGGGGGGCTAACTATGGCTACACCTTC	CAIGGGANYGYTF
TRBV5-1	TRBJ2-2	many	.	TGCGCCAGCAGCCCAGGGTCGGCTACCGGGGAGCTGTTTTTT	CASSPGSATGELFF
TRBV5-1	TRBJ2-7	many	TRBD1	TGCGCCAGCAGCTTGGCCCCCGGGACAGGCTACGAGCAGTACTTC	CASSLAPGTGYEQYF
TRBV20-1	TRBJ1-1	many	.	TGCAGTGCTAGAACCTCCAGGGGAGGGACTGAAGCTTTCTTT	CSARTSRGGTEAFF
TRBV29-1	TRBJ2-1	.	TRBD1	TGCAGCGTAGATACAGGGGGCCGGGAGCAGTTCTTC	CSVDTGGREQFF
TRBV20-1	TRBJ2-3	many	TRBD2	TGCAGTGGGACAAGACTAGCGGGGGGGCCGGATACGCAGTATTTT	CSGTRLAGGPDTQYF
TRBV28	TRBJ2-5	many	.	TGTGCCAGCAGTTTAGGCCAGGGTAATATAGAGACCCAGTACTTC	CASSLGQGNIETQYF
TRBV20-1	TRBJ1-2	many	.	TGCAGTGCTAGAGTACCGACTATTTTTGGCTACACCTTC	CSARVPTIFGYTF
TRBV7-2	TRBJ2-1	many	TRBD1	TGTGCCAGCAGCCTGACAGGGGTGTCCTACAATGAGCAGTTCTTC	CASSLTGVSYNEQFF
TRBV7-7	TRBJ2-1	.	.	TGTGCCATCAGCCGAGCTGGTCAGCTAGGCTACGGTGAGCAGTTCTTC	CAISRAGQLGYGEQFF